This T cell receptor (beta chain) was observed in a study of T-cell reconstitution after alpha-beta-depleted transplantation in children. From germline, CDR1 is SGHRS and CDR2 YFSETQ. The V end lost 1 base, the J end lost 2 bases, and 19 bases lay between the germline ends. This CDR3 region has 17 residues. Preparation of the TCRbeta library involved a method that used unique molecular identifiers. TCRdb re-derived calls from the PCR reads in MiXCR, one entry per CDR3 protein. The sample lists some 500,000 distinct CDR3 sequences, about 17% seen once, with approximately 3% in the top ten. This clonotype has more than one count but fewer than ten.

The sequence was collected from a human donor who donated a stem cell graft to a child with acute lymphoblastic leukemia. The chain carries TRBV5-1 and TRBJ2-7; D assignment may be TRBD1 or TRBD2 (5 bases each). Here the sequenced sample was PBMCs from the stem cell graft donor, taken from the stem cell graft. Here the CDR3 reads CASSLPTGDLATYEQYF. The CDR3 DNA reads as TGCGCCAGCAGCTTGCCTACCGGGGACCTAGCCACCTACGAGCAGTACTTC.